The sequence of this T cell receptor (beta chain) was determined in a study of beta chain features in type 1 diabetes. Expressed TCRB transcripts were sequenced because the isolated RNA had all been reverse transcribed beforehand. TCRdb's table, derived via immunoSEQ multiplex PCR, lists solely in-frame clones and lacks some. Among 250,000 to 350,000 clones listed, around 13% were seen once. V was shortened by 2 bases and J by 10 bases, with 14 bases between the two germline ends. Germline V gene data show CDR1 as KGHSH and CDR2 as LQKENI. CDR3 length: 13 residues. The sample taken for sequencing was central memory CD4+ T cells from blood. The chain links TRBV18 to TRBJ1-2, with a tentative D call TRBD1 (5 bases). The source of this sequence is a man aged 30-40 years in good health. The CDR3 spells CASSPTRGLAYTF. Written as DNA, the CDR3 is TGTGCCAGCTCACCAACCCGGGGCCTAGCCTACACCTTC.